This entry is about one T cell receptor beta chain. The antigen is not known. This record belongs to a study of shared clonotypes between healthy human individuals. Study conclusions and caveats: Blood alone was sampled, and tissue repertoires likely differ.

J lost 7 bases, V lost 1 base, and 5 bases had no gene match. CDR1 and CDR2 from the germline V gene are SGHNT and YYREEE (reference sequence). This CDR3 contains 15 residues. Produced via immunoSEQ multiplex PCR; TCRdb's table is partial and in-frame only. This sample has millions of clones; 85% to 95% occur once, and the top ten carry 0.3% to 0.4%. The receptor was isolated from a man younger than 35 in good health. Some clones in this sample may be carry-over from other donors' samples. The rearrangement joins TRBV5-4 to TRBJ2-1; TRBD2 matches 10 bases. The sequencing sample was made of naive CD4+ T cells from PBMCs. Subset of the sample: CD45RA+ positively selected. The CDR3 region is CASSLSGRARNEQFF. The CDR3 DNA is TGTGCCAGCAGCTTGAGCGGGAGGGCCAGGAATGAGCAGTTCTTC.